This TCR beta chain was observed in a study of human T cells and chemical hapten exposure. TCRdb reprocessed the RACE reads via MiXCR and lists one record per CDR3 protein. The repertoire consists of under 400,000 distinct CDR3 sequences, with 4.5% to 5.5% occurring once and the leading ten covering 2.5% to 3%. The time point is: pre-sensitization, week 0. The treatment was: therapeutic diphenylcyclopropenone sensitization with weekly scalp DPC. J lost 4 bases, V lost 3 bases, and 8 bases had no gene match. The CDR3 is 15 amino acids. The V gene's germline CDR1 is MNHEY and CDR2 SMNVEV (reference sequence).

This chain uses TRBV27 with TRBJ2-5, with TRBD2 matching over 7 bases. This specimen was whole blood, taken in connection with sensitization to the hapten diphenylcyclopropenone (DPC). The receptor was derived from a woman between 45 and 65 years old with alopecia areata. Some clones in this sample may be carry-over from other donors' samples. The CDR3 DNA reads TGTGCCAGCAGTTTTGCGCTAGCGGATCTAGAGACCCAGTACTTC. This sequence encodes CASSFALADLETQYF.